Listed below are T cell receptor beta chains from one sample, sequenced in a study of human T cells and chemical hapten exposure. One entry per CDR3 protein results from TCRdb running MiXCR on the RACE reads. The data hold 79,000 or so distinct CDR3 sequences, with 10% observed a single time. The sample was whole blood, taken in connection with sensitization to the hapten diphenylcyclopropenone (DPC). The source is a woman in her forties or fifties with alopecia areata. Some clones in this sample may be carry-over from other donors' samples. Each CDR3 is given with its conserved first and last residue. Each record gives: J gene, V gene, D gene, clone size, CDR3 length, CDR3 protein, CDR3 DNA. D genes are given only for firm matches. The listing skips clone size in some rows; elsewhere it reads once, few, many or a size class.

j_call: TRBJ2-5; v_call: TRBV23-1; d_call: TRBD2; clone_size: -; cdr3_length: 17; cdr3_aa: CASSQSTSGRVQETQYF; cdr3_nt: TGCGCCAGCAGTCAATCGACTAGCGGGAGGGTTCAAGAGACCCAGTACTTC
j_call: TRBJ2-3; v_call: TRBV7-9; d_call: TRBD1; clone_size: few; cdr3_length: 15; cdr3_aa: CASIIGQGGADTQYF; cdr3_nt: TGTGCCAGCATCATAGGACAGGGGGGCGCAGATACGCAGTATTTT
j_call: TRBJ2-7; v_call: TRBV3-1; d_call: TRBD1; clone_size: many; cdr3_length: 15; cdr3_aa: CASSLWTGIYGEQYF; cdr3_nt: TGTGCCAGCAGCCTGTGGACAGGGATTTATGGCGAGCAGTACTTC
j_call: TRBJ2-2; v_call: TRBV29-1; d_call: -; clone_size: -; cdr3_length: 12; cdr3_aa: CSVPTVSGELFF; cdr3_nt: TGCAGCGTTCCGACTGTCTCCGGGGAGCTGTTTTTT
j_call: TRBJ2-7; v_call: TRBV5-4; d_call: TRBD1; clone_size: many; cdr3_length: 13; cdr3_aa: CASSGGQVREQYF; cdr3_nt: TGTGCCAGCAGCGGGGGACAGGTCCGCGAGCAGTACTTC
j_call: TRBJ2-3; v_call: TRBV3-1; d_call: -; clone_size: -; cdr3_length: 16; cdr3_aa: CASRRGTAAYTDTQYF; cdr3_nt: TGTGCCAGCAGAAGAGGGACGGCCGCCTACACAGATACGCAGTATTTT
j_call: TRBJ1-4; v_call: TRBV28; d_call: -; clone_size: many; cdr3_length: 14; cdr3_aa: CASSSGATNEKLFF; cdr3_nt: TGTGCCAGCAGCTCAGGAGCAACTAATGAAAAACTGTTTTTT
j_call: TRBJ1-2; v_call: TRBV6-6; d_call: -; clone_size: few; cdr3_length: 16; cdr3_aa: CASSSRAPEANYGYTF; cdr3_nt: TGTGCCAGCAGTTCAAGGGCCCCGGAGGCCAACTATGGCTACACCTTC
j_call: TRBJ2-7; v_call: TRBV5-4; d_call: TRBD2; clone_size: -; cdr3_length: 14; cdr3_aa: CASSKPSGSDEQYF; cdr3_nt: TGTGCCAGCAGCAAACCTAGCGGGAGTGACGAGCAGTACTTC
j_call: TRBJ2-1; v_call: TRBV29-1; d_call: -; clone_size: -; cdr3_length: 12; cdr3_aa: CSVRTVYNEQFF; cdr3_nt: TGCAGCGTCCGGACAGTTTACAATGAGCAGTTCTTC
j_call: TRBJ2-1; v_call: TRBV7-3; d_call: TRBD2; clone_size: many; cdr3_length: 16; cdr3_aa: CASSVRAGSGSGEQFF; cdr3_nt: TGTGCCAGCAGCGTACGGGCTGGTAGCGGGAGTGGTGAGCAGTTCTTC
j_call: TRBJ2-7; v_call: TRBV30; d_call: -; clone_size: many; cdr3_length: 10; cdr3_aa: CALTLGEQYF; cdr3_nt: TGTGCCTTGACACTTGGCGAGCAGTACTTC
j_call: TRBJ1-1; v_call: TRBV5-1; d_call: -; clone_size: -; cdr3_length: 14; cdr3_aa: CASSLEGDNTEAFF; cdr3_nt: TGCGCCAGCAGCTTGGAGGGAGACAACACTGAAGCTTTCTTT
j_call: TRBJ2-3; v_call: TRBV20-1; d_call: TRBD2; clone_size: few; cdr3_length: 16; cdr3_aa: CSARVLAGGLESTQYF; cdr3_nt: TGCAGTGCTAGAGTCCTAGCGGGAGGGCTTGAATCGACGCAGTATTTT
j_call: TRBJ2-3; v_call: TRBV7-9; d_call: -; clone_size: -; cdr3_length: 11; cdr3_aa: CASRPGDSAYF; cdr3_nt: TGTGCCAGCCGCCCGGGGGACAGTGCGTATTTT
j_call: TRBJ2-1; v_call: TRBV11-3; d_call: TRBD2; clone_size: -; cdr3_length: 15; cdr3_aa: CASSLDSGSQNEQFF; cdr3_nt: TGTGCCAGCAGCTTAGATAGCGGGAGTCAGAATGAGCAGTTCTTC
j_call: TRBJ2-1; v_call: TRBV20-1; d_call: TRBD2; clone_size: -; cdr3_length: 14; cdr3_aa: CSALTSGINNEQFF; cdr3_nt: TGCAGTGCTCTTACTAGCGGGATAAATAATGAGCAGTTCTTC